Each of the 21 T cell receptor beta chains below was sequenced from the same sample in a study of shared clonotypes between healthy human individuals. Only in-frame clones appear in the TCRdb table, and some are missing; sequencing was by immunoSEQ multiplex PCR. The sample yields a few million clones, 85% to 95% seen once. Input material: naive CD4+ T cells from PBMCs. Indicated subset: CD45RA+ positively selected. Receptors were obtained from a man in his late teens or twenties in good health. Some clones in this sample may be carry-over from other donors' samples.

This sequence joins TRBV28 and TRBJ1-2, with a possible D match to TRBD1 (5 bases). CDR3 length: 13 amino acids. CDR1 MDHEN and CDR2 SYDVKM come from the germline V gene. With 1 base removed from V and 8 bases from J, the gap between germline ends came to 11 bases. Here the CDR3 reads CASSLYPGQGYTF. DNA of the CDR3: TGTGCCAGCAGTTTATACCCAGGGCAAGGCTACACCTTC.

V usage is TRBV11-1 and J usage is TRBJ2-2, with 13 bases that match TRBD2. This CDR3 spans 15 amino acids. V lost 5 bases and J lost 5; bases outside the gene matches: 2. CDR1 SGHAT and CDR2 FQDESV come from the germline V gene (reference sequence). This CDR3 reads CASSPLAGGTGELFF. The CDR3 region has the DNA TGTGCCAGCAGCCCACTAGCGGGAGGGACCGGGGAGCTGTTTTTT.

The CDR3 DNA sequence: TGTGCCAGCACCCCCTCCCCCCTTCAGCCCCAGCATTTT. The encoded protein is CASTPSPLQPQHF. This rearrangement joins TRBV28 to TRBJ1-5; D remains ambiguous. Germline CDR1 MDHEN, CDR2 SYDVKM. V lost 7 bases, J lost 6 bases, and 13 bases lay in between. The CDR3 has 13 amino acids. The complete variable domain, with remaining parts taken from reference TRBV28 and TRBJ1-5, reads DVKVTQSSRYLVKRTGEKVFLECVQDMDHENMFWYRQDPGLGLRLIYFSYDVKMKEKGDIPEGYSVSREKKERFSLILESASTNQTSMYLCASTPSPLQPQHFGDGTRLSIL.

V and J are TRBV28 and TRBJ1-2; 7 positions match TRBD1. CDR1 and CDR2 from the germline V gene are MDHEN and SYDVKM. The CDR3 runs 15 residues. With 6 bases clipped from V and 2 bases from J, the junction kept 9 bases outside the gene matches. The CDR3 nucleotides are TGTGCCAGCAGGAGGGGGACAGTGGGGAACTATGGCTACACCTTC. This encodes CASRRGTVGNYGYTF.

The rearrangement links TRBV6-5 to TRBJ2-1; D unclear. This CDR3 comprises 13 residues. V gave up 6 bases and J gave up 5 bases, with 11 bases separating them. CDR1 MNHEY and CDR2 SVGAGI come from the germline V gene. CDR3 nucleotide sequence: TGTGCCAGCAGCCCTGGTGTAAACAATGAGCAGTTCTTC. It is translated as CASSPGVNNEQFF.

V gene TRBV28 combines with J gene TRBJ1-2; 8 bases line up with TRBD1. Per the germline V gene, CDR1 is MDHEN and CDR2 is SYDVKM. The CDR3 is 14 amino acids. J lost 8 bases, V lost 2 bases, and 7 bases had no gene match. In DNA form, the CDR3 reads TGTGCCAGCAGTTTACCAGGGGGCATCGGCGGCTACACCTTC. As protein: CASSLPGGIGGYTF.

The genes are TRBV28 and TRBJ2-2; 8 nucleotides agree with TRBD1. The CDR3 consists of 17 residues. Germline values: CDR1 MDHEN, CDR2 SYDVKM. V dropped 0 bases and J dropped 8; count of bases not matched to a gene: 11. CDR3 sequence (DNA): TGTGCCAGCAGTTTATGGCGATCTCAGGGGGCAGTTGGGGAGCTGTTTTTT. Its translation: CASSLWRSQGAVGELFF.

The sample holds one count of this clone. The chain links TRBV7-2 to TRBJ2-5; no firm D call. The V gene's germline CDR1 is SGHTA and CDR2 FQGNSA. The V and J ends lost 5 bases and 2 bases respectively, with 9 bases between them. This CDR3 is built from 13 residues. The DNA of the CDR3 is TGTGCCAGCAGCGACCTCAGACAAGAGACCCAGTACTTC. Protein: CASSDLRQETQYF.

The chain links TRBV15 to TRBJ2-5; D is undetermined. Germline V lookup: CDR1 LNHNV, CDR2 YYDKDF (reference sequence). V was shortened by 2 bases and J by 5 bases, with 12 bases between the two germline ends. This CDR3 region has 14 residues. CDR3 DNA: TGTGCCACCAGCAGACCGCGCTCCCGTGAGACCCAGTACTTC. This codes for CATSRPRSRETQYF.

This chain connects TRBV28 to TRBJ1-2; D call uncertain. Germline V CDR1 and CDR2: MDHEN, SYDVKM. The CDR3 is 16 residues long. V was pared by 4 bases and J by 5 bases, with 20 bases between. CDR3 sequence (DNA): TGTGCCAGCAGTTCGGCCCCCGGGATGGGCGATTATGGCTACACCTTC. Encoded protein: CASSSAPGMGDYGYTF.

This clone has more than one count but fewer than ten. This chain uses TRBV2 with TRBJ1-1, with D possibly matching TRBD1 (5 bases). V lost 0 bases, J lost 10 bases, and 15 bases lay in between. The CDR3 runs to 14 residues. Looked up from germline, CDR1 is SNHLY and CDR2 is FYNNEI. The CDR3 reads CASSEAPRREVAFF. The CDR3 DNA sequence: TGTGCCAGCAGTGAAGCGCCGCGCAGGGAGGTAGCTTTCTTT.

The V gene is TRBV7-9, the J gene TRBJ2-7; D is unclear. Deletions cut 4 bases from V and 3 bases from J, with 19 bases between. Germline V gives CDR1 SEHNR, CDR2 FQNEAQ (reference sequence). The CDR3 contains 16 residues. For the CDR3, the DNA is TGTGCCAGCAGCTCCGCGACGGGTGGAGCAATCTACGAGCAGTACTTC. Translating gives CASSSATGGAIYEQYF.

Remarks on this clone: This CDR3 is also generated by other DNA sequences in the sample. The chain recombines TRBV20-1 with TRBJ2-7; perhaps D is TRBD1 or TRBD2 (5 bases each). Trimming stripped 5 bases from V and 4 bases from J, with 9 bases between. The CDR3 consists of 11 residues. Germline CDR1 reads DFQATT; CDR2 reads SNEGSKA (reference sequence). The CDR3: CSARDVYEQYF. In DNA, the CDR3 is TGCAGTGCTCGGGACGTGTACGAGCAGTACTTC.

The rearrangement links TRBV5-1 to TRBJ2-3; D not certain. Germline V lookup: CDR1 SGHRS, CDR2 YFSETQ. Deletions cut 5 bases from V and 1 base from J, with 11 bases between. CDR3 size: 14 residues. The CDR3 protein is CASRLRSGTDTQYF. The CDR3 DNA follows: TGCGCCAGCAGGTTGAGATCTGGCACAGATACGCAGTATTTT. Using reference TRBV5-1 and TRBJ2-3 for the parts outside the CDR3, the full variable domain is KAGVTQTPRYLIKTRGQQVTLSCSPISGHRSVSWYQQTPGQGLQFLFEYFSETQRNKGNFPGRFSGRQFSNSRSEMNVSTLELGDSALYLCASRLRSGTDTQYFGPGTRLTVL.

CDR3 in amino acids: CSAGQGLRANYGYTF. CDR3 in DNA: TGCAGCGCGGGACAGGGCCTGAGGGCTAACTATGGCTACACCTTC. The gene calls are TRBV29-1 and TRBJ1-2, with 9 bases fitting TRBD1. Germline V gene sequence: CDR1 SQVTM, CDR2 ANQGSEA. The CDR3 extends over 15 amino acids. V lost 7 bases, J lost 0 bases, and 9 bases stayed unmatched.

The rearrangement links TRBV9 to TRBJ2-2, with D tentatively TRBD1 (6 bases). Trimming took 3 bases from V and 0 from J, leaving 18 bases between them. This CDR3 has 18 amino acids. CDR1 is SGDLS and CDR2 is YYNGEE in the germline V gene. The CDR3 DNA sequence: TGTGCCAGCAGCGGAAACAGGGTAGGCGGGTCGAACACCGGGGAGCTGTTTTTT. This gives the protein CASSGNRVGGSNTGELFF.

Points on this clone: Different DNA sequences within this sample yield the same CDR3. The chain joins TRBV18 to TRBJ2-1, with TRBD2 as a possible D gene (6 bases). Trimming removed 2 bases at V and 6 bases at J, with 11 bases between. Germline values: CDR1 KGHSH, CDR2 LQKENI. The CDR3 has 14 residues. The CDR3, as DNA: TGTGCCAGCTCACCAGGGGGACTGGGCAATGAGCAGTTCTTC. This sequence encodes CASSPGGLGNEQFF.

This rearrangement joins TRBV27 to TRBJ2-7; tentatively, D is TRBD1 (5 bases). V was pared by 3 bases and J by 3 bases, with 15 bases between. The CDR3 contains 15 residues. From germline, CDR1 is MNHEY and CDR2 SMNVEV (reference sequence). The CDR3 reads CASSLVGQGYYEQYF. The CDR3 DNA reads TGTGCCAGCAGTTTGGTAGGGCAGGGATACTACGAGCAGTACTTC.

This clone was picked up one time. The CDR3 nucleotides read TGCAGCGTCCAACTAGCGGGAGTAGAGACCCAGTACTTC. It yields the protein CSVQLAGVETQYF. The genes are TRBV29-1 and TRBJ2-5; 11 bases line up with TRBD2. The CDR3 length is 13 residues. V was clipped by 6 bases and J by 4 bases; unmatched bases: 4. Per germline, CDR1 SQVTM and CDR2 ANQGSEA.

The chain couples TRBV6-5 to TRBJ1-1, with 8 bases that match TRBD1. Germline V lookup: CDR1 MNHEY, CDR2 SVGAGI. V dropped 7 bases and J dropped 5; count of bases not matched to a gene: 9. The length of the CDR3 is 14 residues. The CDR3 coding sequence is TGTGCCAGCACCGTCAGGGGGCTAGGTACTGAAGCTTTCTTT. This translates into CASTVRGLGTEAFF.

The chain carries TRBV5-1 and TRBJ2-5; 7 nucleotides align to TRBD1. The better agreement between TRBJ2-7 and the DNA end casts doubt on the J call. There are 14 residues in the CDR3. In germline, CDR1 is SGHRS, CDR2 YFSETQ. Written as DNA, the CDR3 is TGCGCCAGCCGAACGACAGGGTTGGTCTACGAGCAGTACTTC. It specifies CASRTTGLVYEQYF.